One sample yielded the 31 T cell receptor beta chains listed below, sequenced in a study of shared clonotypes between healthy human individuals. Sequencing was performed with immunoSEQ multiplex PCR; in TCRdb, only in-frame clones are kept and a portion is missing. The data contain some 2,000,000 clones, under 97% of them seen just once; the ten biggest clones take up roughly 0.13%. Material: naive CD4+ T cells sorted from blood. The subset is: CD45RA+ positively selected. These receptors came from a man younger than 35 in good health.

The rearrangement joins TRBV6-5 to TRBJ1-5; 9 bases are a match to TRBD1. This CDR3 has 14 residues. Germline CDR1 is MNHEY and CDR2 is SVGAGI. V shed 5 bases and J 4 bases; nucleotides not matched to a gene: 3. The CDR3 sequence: CASSRDRVNQPQHF. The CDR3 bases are TGTGCCAGCAGTCGGGACAGGGTGAATCAGCCCCAGCATTTT.

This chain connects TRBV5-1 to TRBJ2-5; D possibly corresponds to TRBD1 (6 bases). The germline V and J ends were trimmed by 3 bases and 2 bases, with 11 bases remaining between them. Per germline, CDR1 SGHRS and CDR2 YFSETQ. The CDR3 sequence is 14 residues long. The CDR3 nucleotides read TGCGCCAGCAGCTCCGGGACAAAACAAGAGACCCAGTACTTC. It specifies CASSSGTKQETQYF.

In nucleotides, the CDR3 is TGTGCCAGCTCACTATCGACAGGGGGGGACACTGAAGCTTTCTTT. This gives the protein CASSLSTGGDTEAFF. V usage is TRBV18 and J usage is TRBJ1-1, with 9 bases fitting TRBD1. This CDR3 has 15 amino acids. From germline, CDR1 is KGHSH and CDR2 LQKENI. V shed 4 bases and J 3 bases; nucleotides not matched to a gene: 6. The whole variable domain, filled in from reference TRBV18 and TRBJ1-1, reads NAGVMQNPRHLVRRRGQEARLRCSPMKGHSHVYWYRQLPEEGLKFMVYLQKENIIDESGMPKERFSAEFPKEGPSILRIQQVVRGDSAAYFCASSLSTGGDTEAFFGQGTRLTVV.

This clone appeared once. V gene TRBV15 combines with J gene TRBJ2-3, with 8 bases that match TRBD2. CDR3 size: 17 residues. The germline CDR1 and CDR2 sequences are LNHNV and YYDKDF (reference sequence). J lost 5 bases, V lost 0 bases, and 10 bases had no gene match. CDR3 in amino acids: CATSRDPAGGAGDTQYF. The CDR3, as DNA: TGTGCCACCAGCAGAGATCCTGCCGGGGGGGCTGGAGATACGCAGTATTTT.

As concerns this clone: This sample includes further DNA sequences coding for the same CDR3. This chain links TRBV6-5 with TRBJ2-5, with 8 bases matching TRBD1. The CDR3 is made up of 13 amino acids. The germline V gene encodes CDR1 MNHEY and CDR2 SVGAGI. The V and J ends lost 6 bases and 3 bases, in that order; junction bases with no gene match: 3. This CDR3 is CASRQGVEETQYF. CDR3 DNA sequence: TGTGCCAGCAGACAGGGGGTGGAAGAGACCCAGTACTTC.

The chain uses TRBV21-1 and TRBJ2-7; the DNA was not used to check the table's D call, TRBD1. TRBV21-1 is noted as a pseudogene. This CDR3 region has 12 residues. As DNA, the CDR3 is TGTGCCACGTACAGGGGAACCTACGAGCAGTACTTC. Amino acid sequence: CATYRGTYEQYF.

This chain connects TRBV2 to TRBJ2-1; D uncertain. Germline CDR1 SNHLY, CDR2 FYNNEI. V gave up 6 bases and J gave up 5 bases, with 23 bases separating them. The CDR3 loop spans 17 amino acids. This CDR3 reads CASRMSAARGKDNEQFF. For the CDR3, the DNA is TGTGCCAGCAGGATGTCTGCAGCGAGAGGAAAGGACAATGAGCAGTTCTTC.

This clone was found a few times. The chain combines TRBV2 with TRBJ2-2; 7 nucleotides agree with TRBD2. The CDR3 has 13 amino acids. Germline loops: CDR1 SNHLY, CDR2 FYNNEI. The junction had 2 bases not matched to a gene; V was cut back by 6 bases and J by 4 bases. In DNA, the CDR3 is TGTGCCAGCAGCAGGACTAGCACCGGGGAGCTGTTTTTT. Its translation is CASSRTSTGELFF.

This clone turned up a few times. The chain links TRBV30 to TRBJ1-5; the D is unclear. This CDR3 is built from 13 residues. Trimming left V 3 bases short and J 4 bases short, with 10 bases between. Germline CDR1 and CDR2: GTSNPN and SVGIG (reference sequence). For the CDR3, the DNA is TGTGCCTGGAGCCAGCCCAAGAATCAGCCCCAGCATTTT. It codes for CAWSQPKNQPQHF.

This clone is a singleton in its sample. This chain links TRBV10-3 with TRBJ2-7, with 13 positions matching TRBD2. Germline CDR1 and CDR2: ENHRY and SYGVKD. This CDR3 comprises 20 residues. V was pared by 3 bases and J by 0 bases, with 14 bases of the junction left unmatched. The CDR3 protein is CAISDTPRLAGGSSSYEQYF. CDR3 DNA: TGTGCCATCAGTGATACCCCCAGACTAGCGGGGGGCTCTAGCTCCTACGAGCAGTACTTC.

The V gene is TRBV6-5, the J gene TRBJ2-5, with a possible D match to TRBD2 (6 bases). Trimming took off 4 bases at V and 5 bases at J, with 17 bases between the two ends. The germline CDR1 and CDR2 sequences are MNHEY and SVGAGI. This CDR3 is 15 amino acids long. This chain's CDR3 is CASSLNFWTIETQYF. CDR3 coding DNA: TGTGCCAGCAGTTTGAACTTCTGGACTATTGAGACCCAGTACTTC.

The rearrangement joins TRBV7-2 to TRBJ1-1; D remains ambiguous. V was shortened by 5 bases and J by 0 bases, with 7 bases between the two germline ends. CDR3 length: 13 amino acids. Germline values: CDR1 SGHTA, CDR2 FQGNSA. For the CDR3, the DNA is TGTGCCAGCAGCCGAGAAATGAACACTGAAGCTTTCTTT. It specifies CASSREMNTEAFF. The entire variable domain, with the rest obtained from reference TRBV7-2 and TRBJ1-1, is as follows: GAGVSQSPSNKVTEKGKDVELRCDPISGHTALYWYRQSLGQGLEFLIYFQGNSAPDKSGLPSDRFSAERTGGSVSTLTIQRTQQEDSAVYLCASSREMNTEAFFGQGTRLTVV.

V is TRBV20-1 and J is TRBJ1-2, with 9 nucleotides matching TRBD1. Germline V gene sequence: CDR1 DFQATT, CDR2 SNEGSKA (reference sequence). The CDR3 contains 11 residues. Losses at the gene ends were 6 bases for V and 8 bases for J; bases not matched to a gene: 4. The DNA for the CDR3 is TGCAGTGCCGGGGACAGGGACGGCTACACCTTC. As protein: CSAGDRDGYTF.

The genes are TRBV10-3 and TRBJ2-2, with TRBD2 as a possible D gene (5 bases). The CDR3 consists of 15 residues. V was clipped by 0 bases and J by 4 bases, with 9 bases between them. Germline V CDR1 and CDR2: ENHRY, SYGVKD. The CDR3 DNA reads TGTGCCATCAGTGAGTCGCCGGGAATCACCGGGGAGCTGTTTTTT. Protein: CAISESPGITGELFF.

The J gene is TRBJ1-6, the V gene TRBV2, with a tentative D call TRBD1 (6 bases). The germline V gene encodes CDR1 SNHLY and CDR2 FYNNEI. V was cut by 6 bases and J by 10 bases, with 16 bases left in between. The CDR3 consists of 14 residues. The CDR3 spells CASRGDGGPSPLHF. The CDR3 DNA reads TGTGCCAGCAGGGGGGACGGGGGGCCCTCACCCCTCCACTTT.

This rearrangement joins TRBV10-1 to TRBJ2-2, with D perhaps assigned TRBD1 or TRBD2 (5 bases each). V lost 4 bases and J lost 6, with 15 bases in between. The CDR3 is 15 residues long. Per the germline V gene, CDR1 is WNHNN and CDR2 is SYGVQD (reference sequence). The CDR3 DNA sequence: TGCGCCAGCAGTGGGGGGTCGGGGCGGCCCGGGGAGCTGTTTTTT. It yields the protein CASSGGSGRPGELFF.

This chain's CDR3 is CASSSPGQGGGYEQYF. The CDR3 region has the DNA TGTGCCAGCAGTTCCCCGGGACAGGGGGGTGGCTACGAGCAGTACTTC. The rearrangement joins TRBV6-6 to TRBJ2-7; 11 bases agree with TRBD1. The V and J ends lost 4 bases and 3 bases, in that order; junction bases with no gene match: 8. Germline CDR1 MNHNY, CDR2 SVGAGI (reference sequence). The CDR3 totals 16 residues.

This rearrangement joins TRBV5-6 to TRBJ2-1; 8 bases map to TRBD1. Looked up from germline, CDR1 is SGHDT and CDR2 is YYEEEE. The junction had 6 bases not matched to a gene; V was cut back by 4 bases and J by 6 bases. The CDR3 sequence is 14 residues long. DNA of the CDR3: TGTGCCAGCAGCGGAGACAGGGGTGGCAATGAGCAGTTCTTC. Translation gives CASSGDRGGNEQFF. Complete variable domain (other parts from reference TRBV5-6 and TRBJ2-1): DAGVTQSPTHLIKTRGQQVTLRCSPKSGHDTVSWYQQALGQGPQFIFQYYEEEERQRGNFPDRFSGHQFPNYSSELNVNALLLGDSALYLCASSGDRGGNEQFFGPGTRLTVL.

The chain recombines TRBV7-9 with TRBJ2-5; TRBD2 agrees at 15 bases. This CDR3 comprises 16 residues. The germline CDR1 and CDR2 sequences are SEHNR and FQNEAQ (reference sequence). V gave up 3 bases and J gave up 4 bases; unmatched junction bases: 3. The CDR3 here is CASSFGLAGGGETQYF. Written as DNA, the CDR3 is TGTGCCAGCAGCTTCGGACTAGCGGGAGGGGGAGAGACCCAGTACTTC.

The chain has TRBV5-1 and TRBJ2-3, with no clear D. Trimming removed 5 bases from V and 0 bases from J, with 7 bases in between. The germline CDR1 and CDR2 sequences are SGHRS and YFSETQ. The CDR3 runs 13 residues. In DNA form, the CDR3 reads TGCGCCAGCAGAAAGACTAGCACAGATACGCAGTATTTT. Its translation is CASRKTSTDTQYF.

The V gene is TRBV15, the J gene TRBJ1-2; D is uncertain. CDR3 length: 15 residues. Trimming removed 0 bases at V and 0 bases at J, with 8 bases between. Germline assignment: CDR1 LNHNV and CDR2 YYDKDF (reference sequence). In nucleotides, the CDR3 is TGTGCCACCAGCAGAGAGGCAGGAGCTAACTATGGCTACACCTTC. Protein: CATSREAGANYGYTF.

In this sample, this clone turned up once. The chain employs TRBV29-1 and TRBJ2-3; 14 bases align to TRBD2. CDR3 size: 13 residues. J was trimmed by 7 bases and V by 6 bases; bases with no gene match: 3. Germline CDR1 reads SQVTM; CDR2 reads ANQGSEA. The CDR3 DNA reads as TGCAGCGTCGGACTAGCGGGGGGTTATACGCAGTATTTT. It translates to CSVGLAGGYTQYF.

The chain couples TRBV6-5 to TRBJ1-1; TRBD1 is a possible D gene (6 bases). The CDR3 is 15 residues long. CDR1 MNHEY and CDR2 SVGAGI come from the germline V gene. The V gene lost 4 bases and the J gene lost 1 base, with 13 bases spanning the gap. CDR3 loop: CASSFYRDGNTEAFF. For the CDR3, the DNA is TGTGCCAGCAGTTTTTACAGGGATGGGAACACTGAAGCTTTCTTT.

CDR3 loop: CASGRGSSPLHF. CDR3 DNA: TGTGCCAGCGGGAGGGGGAGTTCACCCCTCCACTTT. The chain has TRBV13 and TRBJ1-6; D perhaps matches TRBD1 (6 bases). This CDR3 is 12 amino acids long. V lost 8 bases and J 9 bases, leaving 11 bases between the germline ends. CDR1 and CDR2 (germline): PRHDT, FYEKMQ (reference sequence). The complete variable domain, with remaining parts taken from reference TRBV13 and TRBJ1-6, reads AAGVIQSPRHLIKEKRETATLKCYPIPRHDTVYWYQQGPGQDPQFLISFYEKMQSDKGSIPDRFSAQQFSDYHSELNMSSLELGDSALYFCASGRGSSPLHFGNGTRLTVT.

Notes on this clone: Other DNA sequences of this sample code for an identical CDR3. CDR3 sequence: CASSQVTLQETQYF. CDR3 bases: TGCGCCAGCAGCCAAGTCACTCTCCAAGAGACCCAGTACTTC. V and J are TRBV4-1 and TRBJ2-5, with D unresolved. This CDR3 comprises 14 residues. Per germline, CDR1 MGHRA and CDR2 YSYEKL. Trimming took 1 base from V and 1 from J, leaving 7 bases between them.

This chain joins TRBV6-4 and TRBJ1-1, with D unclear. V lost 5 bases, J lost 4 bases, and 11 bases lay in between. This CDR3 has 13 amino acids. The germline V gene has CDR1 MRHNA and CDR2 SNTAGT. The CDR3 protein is CASSSQSGTEAFF. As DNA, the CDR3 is TGTGCCAGCAGTTCTCAGTCGGGCACTGAAGCTTTCTTT.

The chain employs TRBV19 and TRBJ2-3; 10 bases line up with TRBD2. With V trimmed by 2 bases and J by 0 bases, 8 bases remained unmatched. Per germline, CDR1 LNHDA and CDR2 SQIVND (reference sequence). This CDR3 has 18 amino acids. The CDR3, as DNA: TGTGCCAGTAGTATAACCCTAGCGGGAGCTTGGAGCACAGATACGCAGTATTTT. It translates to CASSITLAGAWSTDTQYF.

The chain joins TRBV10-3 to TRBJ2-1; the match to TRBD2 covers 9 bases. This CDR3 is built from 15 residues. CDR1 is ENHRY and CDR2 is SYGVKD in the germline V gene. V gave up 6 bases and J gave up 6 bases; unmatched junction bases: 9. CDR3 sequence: CAISGFSGGLNEQFF. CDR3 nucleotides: TGTGCCATCAGCGGTTTCAGCGGGGGGCTCAATGAGCAGTTCTTC.

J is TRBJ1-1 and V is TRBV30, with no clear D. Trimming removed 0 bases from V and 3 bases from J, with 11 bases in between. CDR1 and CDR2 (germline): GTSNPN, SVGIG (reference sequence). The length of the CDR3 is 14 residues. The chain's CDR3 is CAWSVGWGDTEAFF. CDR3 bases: TGTGCCTGGAGTGTCGGCTGGGGAGACACTGAAGCTTTCTTT.

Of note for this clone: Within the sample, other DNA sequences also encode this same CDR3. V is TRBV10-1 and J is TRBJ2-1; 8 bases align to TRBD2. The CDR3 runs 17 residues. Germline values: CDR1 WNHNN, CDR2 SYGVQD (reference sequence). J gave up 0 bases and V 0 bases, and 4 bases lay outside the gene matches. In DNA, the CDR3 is TGCGCCAGCAGTGAGTCGGCCAGCGGGAGCTCCTACAATGAGCAGTTCTTC. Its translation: CASSESASGSSYNEQFF.

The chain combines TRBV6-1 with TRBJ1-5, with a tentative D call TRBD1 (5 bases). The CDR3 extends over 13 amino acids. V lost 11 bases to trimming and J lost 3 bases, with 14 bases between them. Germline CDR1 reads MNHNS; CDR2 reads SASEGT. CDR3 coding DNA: TGTGCCGGGGGAGGGACCTACAATCAGCCCCAGCATTTT. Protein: CAGGGTYNQPQHF.